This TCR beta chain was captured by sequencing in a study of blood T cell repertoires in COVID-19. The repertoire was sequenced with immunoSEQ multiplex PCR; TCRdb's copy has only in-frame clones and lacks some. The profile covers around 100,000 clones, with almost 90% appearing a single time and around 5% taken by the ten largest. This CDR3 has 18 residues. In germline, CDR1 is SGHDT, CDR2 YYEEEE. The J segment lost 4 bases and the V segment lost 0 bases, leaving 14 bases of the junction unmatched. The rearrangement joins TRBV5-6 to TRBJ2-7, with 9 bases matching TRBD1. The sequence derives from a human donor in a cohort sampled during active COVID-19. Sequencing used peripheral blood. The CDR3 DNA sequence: TGTGCCAGCAGCTTGGAGGAGGGGGACAGGGAGGCTTCTTACGAGCAGTACTTC. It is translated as CASSLEEGDREASYEQYF.